Following are 31 T cell receptor beta chains from one sample sequenced in a study of TIL therapy for anti-PD-1-resistant metastatic lung cancer. Time point described: pre-treatment sample, taken before nivolumab and TIL therapy. This was the immunoSEQ v3 assay. Profiled with immunoSEQ multiplex PCR; TCRdb holds only in-frame clones, not every one. This table has roughly 58,000 clones, roughly 77% appearing once. Sequencing was performed on blood, taken at baseline. These receptors came from a person aged 25 to 79 with non-small cell lung cancer.

The V and J genes are TRBV19 and TRBJ2-2, with 8 bases aligning to TRBD2. This CDR3 is built from 15 residues. V shed 3 bases and J 4 bases; nucleotides not matched to a gene: 4. Germline V gene data show CDR1 as LNHDA and CDR2 as SQIVND (reference sequence). The CDR3 protein is CASSIAGGGTGELFF. CDR3 DNA: TGTGCCAGTAGTATTGCGGGAGGCGGCACCGGGGAGCTGTTTTTT.

The chain combines TRBV18 with TRBJ2-3; 8 bases line up with TRBD2. The germline V gene has CDR1 KGHSH and CDR2 LQKENI. The CDR3 contains 16 residues. Trimming removed 2 bases from V and 0 bases from J; junction bases left unmatched: 4. CDR3 amino acids: CASSPKERGSTDTQYF. The CDR3, as DNA: TGTGCCAGCTCACCAAAGGAGCGGGGGAGCACAGATACGCAGTATTTT.

The chain recombines TRBV19 with TRBJ1-6; 7 nucleotides line up with TRBD1. Germline-derived CDR1 and CDR2 are LNHDA and SQIVND (reference sequence). CDR3 length: 16 residues. J gave up 7 bases and V 2 bases, and 8 bases lay outside the gene matches. In DNA, the CDR3 is TGTGCCAGTAGTATAAAGAGGACAGGAATCAATTCACCCCTCCACTTT. Translating gives CASSIKRTGINSPLHF.

The genes are TRBV7-2 and TRBJ2-5; TRBD1 aligns across 9 bases. In germline, CDR1 is SGHTA, CDR2 FQGNSA. This CDR3 spans 16 amino acids. The V gene end was trimmed by 3 bases and the J gene end by 5 bases; junction bases not matched to a gene: 10. CDR3 bases: TGTGCCAGCAGCTTCACTCCGGGACAGGGAGAGGAGACCCAGTACTTC. This encodes CASSFTPGQGEETQYF.

This clone was seen once. V usage is TRBV30 and J usage is TRBJ2-6, with 7 bases fitting TRBD1. CDR3 length: 18 residues. Germline CDR1 GTSNPN, CDR2 SVGIG (reference sequence). Trimming removed 2 bases from V and 0 bases from J; junction bases left unmatched: 10. The DNA for the CDR3 is TGTGCCTGGAGTATCCGGACAGGTACCTACTCTGGGGCCAACGTCCTGACTTTC. Protein product: CAWSIRTGTYSGANVLTF.

V gene TRBV29-1 combines with J gene TRBJ1-4, with D possibly being TRBD1 (6 bases). V was trimmed by 4 bases and J by 7 bases, leaving 13 bases between them. The CDR3 has 13 amino acids. Germline CDR1 and CDR2: SQVTM and ANQGSEA. The CDR3 DNA sequence: TGCAGCGTTGGACAGGCTTCAGCTGAAAAACTGTTTTTT. Translation: CSVGQASAEKLFF.

This chain connects TRBV29-1 to TRBJ2-2; D not resolved. The CDR3 contains 14 residues. The V and J ends lost 4 bases and 0 bases respectively, with 9 bases between them. Germline lookup yields CDR1 SQVTM and CDR2 ANQGSEA. The CDR3 sequence is CSVVLTANTGELFF. Here the CDR3 DNA reads TGCAGCGTTGTATTAACCGCGAACACCGGGGAGCTGTTTTTT.

The rearrangement links TRBV9 to TRBJ2-2; the D gene is possibly TRBD2 (6 bases). Trimming left V 4 bases short and J 0 bases short, with 13 bases between. Germline CDR1 is SGDLS and CDR2 is YYNGEE. The CDR3 covers 16 residues. The CDR3 protein is CASSPRDSPNTGELFF. The CDR3 DNA is TGTGCCAGCAGCCCGCGGGACTCCCCGAACACCGGGGAGCTGTTTTTT.

This sequence joins TRBV19 and TRBJ2-7, with 7 positions matching TRBD2. The CDR3 runs to 14 residues. Losses at the gene ends were 5 bases for V and 6 bases for J; bases not matched to a gene: 10. CDR1 is LNHDA and CDR2 is SQIVND in the germline V gene (reference sequence). The CDR3 loop is CASSPPGGWGEQYF. The CDR3 DNA is TGTGCCAGTAGTCCCCCGGGAGGCTGGGGCGAGCAGTACTTC.

CDR3 amino acids: CASSLAGTLGNTIYF. For the CDR3, the DNA is TGTGCCAGCAGCTTAGCGGGGACCCTAGGAAACACCATATATTTT. V and J are TRBV7-9 and TRBJ1-3, with D tentatively TRBD1 (5 bases). This CDR3 region has 15 residues. V was clipped by 0 bases and J by 4 bases, with 10 bases between them. Germline assignment: CDR1 SEHNR and CDR2 FQNEAQ (reference sequence). Full variable domain (outside the CDR3, taken from reference TRBV7-9 and TRBJ1-3): DTGVSQNPRHKITKRGQNVTFRCDPISEHNRLYWYRQTLGQGPEFLTYFQNEAQLEKSRLLSDRFSAERPKGSFSTLEIQRTEQGDSAMYLCASSLAGTLGNTIYFGEGSWLTVV.

This clone was seen just once. This sequence joins TRBV21-1 and TRBJ1-2; the table's D call TRBD1 went unverified against the DNA. TRBV21-1 is described as a pseudogene. The CDR3 sequence is 16 residues long. The CDR3 sequence: CASSKVPWTALLGYTF. The CDR3 DNA reads TGTGCCAGCAGCAAGGTTCCTTGGACAGCCCTCTTGGGTTACACCTTC.

The chain has TRBV18 and TRBJ1-4; the D is unclear. Trimming removed 4 bases from V and 8 bases from J, with 14 bases in between. In germline, CDR1 is KGHSH, CDR2 LQKENI. CDR3 length: 14 residues. In DNA form, the CDR3 reads TGTGCCAGCTCACGGCTGGGAGAGTCGGAAAAACTGTTTTTT. It codes for CASSRLGESEKLFF. Variable domain in full (rest from reference TRBV18 and TRBJ1-4): NAGVMQNPRHLVRRRGQEARLRCSPMKGHSHVYWYRQLPEEGLKFMVYLQKENIIDESGMPKERFSAEFPKEGPSILRIQQVVRGDSAAYFCASSRLGESEKLFFGSGTQLSVL.

The chain links TRBV7-9 to TRBJ1-3, with 8 bases matching TRBD1. The ends lost 5 bases at V and 5 bases at J; junction bases unmatched: 5. The CDR3 has 14 residues. From germline, CDR1 is SEHNR and CDR2 FQNEAQ (reference sequence). In DNA form, the CDR3 reads TGTGCCAGCAGCCCGGGACAGGATCGAAACACCATATATTTT. Amino acid sequence: CASSPGQDRNTIYF.

This clone has just a few counts. V gene TRBV3-1 (or the pseudogene TRBV3-2) combines with J gene TRBJ2-7, with D tentatively TRBD1 or TRBD2 (5 bases each). CDR3 size: 14 residues. V was shortened by 4 bases and J by 1 base, with 11 bases between the two germline ends. In germline, CDR1 is LGHDT, CDR2 YNNKEL (reference sequence). CDR3 sequence reads: CASSLGTLSYEQYF. CDR3 sequence (DNA): TGTGCCAGCAGCCTCGGGACGCTGTCCTACGAGCAGTACTTC.

V and J are TRBV12-3 or TRBV12-4 and TRBJ2-2; D gene ambiguous. The CDR3 covers 12 residues. V was cut by 7 bases and J by 0 bases, with 3 bases left in between. CDR3 in DNA: TGTGCCAGCACCCCGAACACCGGGGAGCTGTTTTTT. This sequence encodes CASTPNTGELFF.

This clone was seen more than once but under ten times. The chain links TRBV7-2 to TRBJ2-7; TRBD1 matches at 7 bases. The CDR3 extends over 15 amino acids. The V segment lost 2 bases and the J segment 3 bases; nucleotides outside the gene matches: 7. Germline loops: CDR1 SGHTA, CDR2 FQGNSA. In DNA form, the CDR3 reads TGTGCCAGCAGCTTATCTGTGGGACAGATCTACGAGCAGTACTTC. Translating it yields CASSLSVGQIYEQYF.

The chain couples TRBV30 to TRBJ1-2; possibly TRBD1 for D (6 bases). V was clipped by 0 bases and J by 8 bases, with 10 bases between them. The V gene's germline CDR1 is GTSNPN and CDR2 SVGIG (reference sequence). CDR3 length: 12 amino acids. CDR3 DNA: TGTGCCTGGAGTGTACAGGGTCAGGGCTACACCTTC. It specifies CAWSVQGQGYTF.

The chain uses TRBV18 and TRBJ1-5; tentative D call: TRBD1 (6 bases). V shed 6 bases and J shed 4 bases, with 16 bases lying between them. The CDR3 sequence is 15 residues long. From germline, CDR1 is KGHSH and CDR2 LQKENI. This CDR3 reads CASSPGTQGNQPQHF. DNA of the CDR3: TGTGCCAGCTCCCCTGGTACACAGGGTAATCAGCCCCAGCATTTT.

V is TRBV5-1 and J is TRBJ2-7; D unresolved. CDR1 is SGHRS and CDR2 is YFSETQ in the germline V gene. This CDR3 comprises 16 residues. Trimming removed 0 bases from V and 2 bases from J, with 15 bases in between. CDR3 amino acids: CASSLASTPRTYEQYF. The DNA of the CDR3 is TGCGCCAGCAGCTTGGCTTCGACGCCCCGAACCTACGAGCAGTACTTC.

The chain has TRBV7-6 and TRBJ2-5; 11 bases are a match to TRBD2. The length of the CDR3 is 19 residues. The V gene end was trimmed by 4 bases and the J gene end by 1 base; junction bases not matched to a gene: 14. Germline CDR1 SGHVS, CDR2 FNYEAQ. The CDR3 here is CASSSKLAGVSEGQETQYF. CDR3 DNA: TGTGCCAGCAGCTCGAAACTAGCGGGAGTTTCAGAGGGCCAAGAGACCCAGTACTTC.

The chain is built from TRBV7-9 and TRBJ2-1; the match to TRBD2 covers 8 bases. This CDR3 region has 17 residues. Per germline, CDR1 SEHNR and CDR2 FQNEAQ (reference sequence). The trim removed 4 bases at V and 2 bases at J, leaving 10 bases unmatched. This chain's CDR3 is CASSSTPGAGAYNEQFF. The CDR3 DNA follows: TGTGCCAGCAGCTCCACCCCAGGAGCGGGAGCCTACAATGAGCAGTTCTTC.

V gene TRBV28 combines with J gene TRBJ2-7; no clear D gene. CDR3 length: 13 residues. Trimming removed 4 bases from V and 0 bases from J, with 7 bases in between. The germline V gene encodes CDR1 MDHEN and CDR2 SYDVKM. CDR3 in DNA: TGTGCCAGCAGTTGGGCAGGCTCCTACGAGCAGTACTTC. Its protein is CASSWAGSYEQYF.

The chain uses TRBV24-1 and TRBJ1-1; TRBD1 agrees at 8 bases. The CDR3 sequence is 13 residues long. The junction had 3 bases not matched to a gene; V was cut back by 7 bases and J by 3 bases. Germline V CDR1 and CDR2: KGHDR, SFDVKD. CDR3 in DNA: TGTGCCACCAGGACAGGGGCGGACACTGAAGCTTTCTTT. This gives the protein CATRTGADTEAFF.

This clone was seen just once. The chain joins TRBV6-5 to TRBJ2-1; D is unclear. V shed 0 bases and J shed 0 bases, with 0 bases lying between them. The CDR3 consists of 13 residues. Germline assignment: CDR1 MNHEY and CDR2 SVGAGI. In DNA, the CDR3 is TGTGCCAGCAGTTACTCCTCCTACAATGAGCAGTTCTTC. It is translated as CASSYSSYNEQFF.

The rearrangement links TRBV13 to TRBJ1-2; 8 bases match TRBD1. The germline CDR1 and CDR2 sequences are PRHDT and FYEKMQ (reference sequence). This CDR3 has 13 amino acids. Unmatched junction bases numbered 4, after V lost 4 bases and J lost 6 bases. The CDR3 nucleotides read TGTGCCAGCAGCTCCGTCAGGGGGCATGGCTACACCTTC. This sequence encodes CASSSVRGHGYTF.

This chain connects TRBV7-3 to TRBJ2-6; no firm D call. The CDR3 runs 14 residues. V dropped 5 bases and J dropped 4 bases, with 9 bases sitting between them. The germline CDR1 and CDR2 sequences are SGHTA and FQGTGA. The CDR3 coding sequence is TGTGCCAGCAGCCTCCAGACAGGGGCCAACGTCCTGACTTTC. Protein sequence: CASSLQTGANVLTF.

V and J are TRBV27 and TRBJ2-3; D is ambiguous. Per germline, CDR1 MNHEY and CDR2 SMNVEV (reference sequence). Trimming cost V 8 bases and J 3 bases, with 12 bases left between them. The CDR3 contains 13 residues. The CDR3: CASSPLGTDTQYF. The CDR3 nucleotides read TGTGCCAGCTCCCCCCTCGGGACAGATACGCAGTATTTT.

This clone was seen more than once but under ten times. The rearrangement joins TRBV4-1 to TRBJ1-1, with unresolved D. V was cut by 3 bases and J by 2 bases, with 13 bases left in between. This CDR3 region has 15 residues. Germline V gives CDR1 MGHRA, CDR2 YSYEKL. The CDR3 DNA reads as TGCGCCAGCAGCCAGCCGAGCGGCCGAAACACTGAAGCTTTCTTT. Translated: CASSQPSGRNTEAFF.

This rearrangement joins TRBV11-2 to TRBJ2-5; possibly TRBD1 for D (5 bases). This CDR3 comprises 13 residues. CDR1 is SGHAT, CDR2 FQNNGV, per germline. Trimming cost V 5 bases and J 5 bases, with 12 bases left between them. The CDR3 DNA sequence: TGTGCCAGCAGCCCCAGGGTACGGGAGACCCAGTACTTC. Its translation is CASSPRVRETQYF.

J is TRBJ1-4 and V is TRBV4-3, with D hard to call. There are 15 residues in the CDR3. Deletions cut 0 bases from V and 7 bases from J, with 12 bases between. From germline, CDR1 is LGHNA and CDR2 YSLEER. CDR3 amino acids: CASSQEAAGGEKLFF. The CDR3 DNA reads as TGCGCCAGCAGCCAAGAGGCGGCGGGAGGTGAAAAACTGTTTTTT.

This clone has at least ten counts. The chain combines TRBV6-5 with TRBJ1-2, with D unresolved. The CDR3 sequence is 14 residues long. The ends were cut back, 8 bases at V and 7 bases at J, with 20 bases in the middle. Germline V gives CDR1 MNHEY, CDR2 SVGAGI. The CDR3 loop is CASGPGPILGGYTF. CDR3 nucleotides: TGTGCCAGCGGACCAGGTCCCATTTTAGGTGGCTACACCTTC.